The clone carrying this T cell receptor beta chain was seen once. Data came from immunoSEQ multiplex PCR; TCRdb stores just in-frame clones and leaves some out. The sample contains some 67,000 clones, roughly 86% of which appear only once. This record comes from a study of control samples from healthy donors and cancer patients. CDR1 and CDR2 from the germline V gene are SQVTM and ANQGSEA. With 4 bases removed from V and 1 base from J, the gap between germline ends came to 4 bases. The CDR3 covers 11 residues. J is TRBJ2-5 and V is TRBV29-1; no definite D call. This TCR was recovered from a man in his fifties or sixties with lung cancer. The source material was PBMCs. The DNA of the CDR3 is TGCAGCGTTGCCCTCCAAGAGACCCAGTACTTC. Translating gives CSVALQETQYF.